A single TCR beta chain is shown here with its context. There is no known antigen for this receptor. Base qualities are not at hand, and no much larger clone is one base apart. Relative to germline, V is 5 bases shorter and J is 0 bases shorter, with 17 bases between their ends. Sequences SEHNR (CDR1) and FQNEAQ (CDR2) are obtained from the germline V gene (reference sequence). Including cysteine and phenylalanine, the CDR3 has 17 amino acids. Only the CDR3 portion is preserved as DNA: 51 bases, with reading frame beginning at the first base. The High Capacity cDNA Reverse Transcription Kit was used to reverse transcribe all of the isolated RNA, meaning that expressed TCRB transcripts were what got sequenced. Deep immunoSEQ sequencing was applied to naive, central memory and regulatory T cell samples, giving an average of around 4 million total reads per sample. Sorted cells were lysed in RLT buffer and RNA was extracted with DNase-treated RNeasy Micro or Mini kits, depending on cell number. To prevent cross-contamination, every cell subset was processed on its own, while patient and healthy donor samples were processed together. The immunoSEQ multiplex PCR was used to amplify TCRB sequences from cDNA, generating 87-bp fragments that spanned the CDR3 region. The amplicons were sequenced using the Illumina HiSeq platform. The study's own analysis went as follows. PCR bias was corrected computationally using synthetic template baselines, and reads within Hamming distance 2 were collapsed, with unmergeable singletons discarded. Reads were aligned to IMGT to assign V, D and J genes, CDR3 length, and insertions or deletions at six rearrangement sites. Within each subset, clonotype counts were normalized to the number of sorted cells before true diversity and Gini coefficients were calculated with the tcR R package. Repertoire sharing was quantified using the overlap coefficient calculated on TCRB nucleotide sequences. As a proxy for the pre-selection repertoire, out-of-frame TCRB sequences from naive cells were analyzed. In its TCRdb copy, this immuneACCESS table keeps in-frame sequences only and misses some clones. Where compared with another copy, unresolved V genes explain less than half of these, and the others have no known cause. Clone size and V and J calls were adopted from that table, with D and trimming inferred from the DNA. The sample data list hundreds of thousands of clones, and roughly a tenth of these were observed just once. The biggest ten clones account for over 0.015% of the sample.

This specimen belongs to a study of beta chain features in type 1 diabetes (dated by TCRdb to 2016 to 2019). Regarding the study in general: Mean age, gender distribution, total cell number and subset yield did not differ between patients and healthy donors. A total of approximately 110,000,000 sorted cells were examined across all samples, and a strong correlation was observed between cell number per subset and RNA yield. In the study, TCRB repertoires of sorted circulating CD4+ T cell subsets from recently diagnosed type 1 diabetes patients were compared with those of matched healthy donors. Regulatory and stem cell-like memory subsets were obtained from only 8 patients and about 8 healthy donors, while naive and central memory subsets were obtained from all 30 or so donors. Points the paper makes about the study in general: PCR might favor shorter templates, but patient and control samples were amplified and corrected together, so any skew would affect both groups equally. Patients with type 1 diabetes made fewer insertions and deleted more nucleotides at VDJ recombination sites, implying thymic rearrangement abnormalities. Sequencing cDNA rather than genomic DNA could over-represent highly expressing activated cells, although activation and CD3 levels did not differ between groups. Naive, central memory and regulatory TCRB repertoires appeared more similar among patients than among healthy donors. A moderate but significant shortening of TCRB CDR3 length was observed in type 1 diabetes patients in all four CD4+ subsets. Only small numbers of individuals were included in the HLA sub-analyses, which left unresolved whether HLA type had any influence on TCRB rearrangement.

Each donor gave one peripheral blood draw, roughly 110 mL on average, collected into heparinised tubes. A BD FACSAria II and a panel including CD45RO, CCR7, CD25, CD127, CD95 and CD27 were used to sort naive, central memory, regulatory and stem cell-like memory CD4+ T cells. A purity above 95% was achieved for all sorted populations. Right away, PBMCs were isolated by Lymphoprep density gradient centrifugation and were stained directly, with no culture step. Samples were stained and sorted in pairs, with one healthy donor and one patient per experiment, so that batch effects were minimized. Sequencing used naive CD4+ T cells from blood. This sample's cell subset or site label indicates: true naive CD4+ T cells. This clonotype was sampled from a man aged 25 to 40 with type 1 diabetes. Recombination connected TRBV7-9 to TRBJ1-5; tentative D gene TRBD1, with 6 bases matching. This receptor has the CDR3 CASSRGGYRDSNQPQHF. The bases are TGTGCCAGCAGCCGCGGGGGGTACAGGGATAGCAATCAGCCCCAGCATTTT.